A single sample gave rise to the 31 T cell receptor beta chains below, sequenced in a study of cytomegalovirus exposure and HLA in healthy donors. Both 60 Vbeta primers and 13 Jbeta primers went into the PCR. TCRdb's table, derived via immunoSEQ multiplex PCR, lists solely in-frame clones and lacks some. The repertoire includes some 140,000 clones, approximately 80% of them detected once, and 10% to 15% sits in the top ten. Sequenced sample: PBMCs. All receptors derive from a man aged 30 to 45 in good health and CMV-seropositive.

The chain links TRBV4-1 to TRBJ2-5, with D possibly TRBD2 on 6 matching bases. Trimming pared 1 base from V and 4 bases from J, leaving 19 bases between. The CDR3 sequence is 17 residues long. CDR1 MGHRA and CDR2 YSYEKL come from the germline V gene. The CDR3 loop reads CASSQVFNPLGGETQYF. CDR3 bases: TGCGCCAGCAGCCAAGTATTTAATCCGCTGGGAGGAGAGACCCAGTACTTC.

V and J are TRBV10-3 and TRBJ2-1; 8 bases fit TRBD2. Germline trimming cut 4 bases from V and 0 bases from J; bases unmatched to any gene: 5. This CDR3 has 16 amino acids. Germline V CDR1 and CDR2: ENHRY, SYGVKD. As DNA, the CDR3 is TGTGCCATCAGTGGGGGACTAGTCCGCTCCTACAATGAGCAGTTCTTC. This codes for CAISGGLVRSYNEQFF.

The CDR3 DNA is TGTGCCAGCAGCGGGACCGGGACGGCGGGGACCGGGGAGCTGTTTTTT. It translates to CASSGTGTAGTGELFF. The rearrangement uses TRBV7-8 and TRBJ2-2, with D perhaps TRBD2 (6 bases). Trimming took 5 bases from V and 5 from J, leaving 18 bases between them. CDR3 length: 16 residues. CDR1 and CDR2 from the germline V gene are SGHVS and FQNEAQ.

This rearrangement joins TRBV11-2 to TRBJ2-1, with TRBD2 as a possible D gene (6 bases). V dropped 4 bases and J dropped 3 bases, with 19 bases sitting between them. CDR3 length: 17 amino acids. Per the germline V gene, CDR1 is SGHAT and CDR2 is FQNNGV. The CDR3 spells CASSSGVIWGIYNEQFF. CDR3 in DNA: TGTGCCAGCAGCTCGGGAGTGATTTGGGGGATCTACAATGAGCAGTTCTTC.

This clone was observed once. The V gene is TRBV28, the J gene TRBJ2-6; TRBD2 is a possible D gene (6 bases). The CDR3 consists of 16 residues. V lost 1 base and J lost 2, with 9 bases in between. Germline loops: CDR1 MDHEN, CDR2 SYDVKM. The CDR3 nucleotides read TGTGCCAGCAGTTTATCAGGAGGGGCTGGGGCCAACGTCCTGACTTTC. It is translated as CASSLSGGAGANVLTF.

The genes are TRBV6-1 and TRBJ2-1; 7 bases are a match to TRBD1. This CDR3 comprises 16 residues. CDR1 and CDR2 (germline): MNHNS, SASEGT. V gave up 0 bases and J gave up 4 bases; unmatched junction bases: 6. DNA of the CDR3: TGTGCCAGCAGTGAAGCCATGACAGGGCTTTACAATGAGCAGTTCTTC. Protein product: CASSEAMTGLYNEQFF.

This chain joins TRBV6-5 and TRBJ1-2; no reliable D call. The V gene lost 2 bases and the J gene lost 8 bases, with 12 bases spanning the gap. Germline V gene data show CDR1 as MNHEY and CDR2 as SVGAGI. The CDR3 has 13 amino acids. The CDR3 region is CASSYQERGGYTF. In nucleotides, the CDR3 is TGTGCCAGCAGTTACCAAGAAAGAGGAGGCTACACCTTC.

This clone appeared once. The chain has TRBV4-2 and TRBJ2-1, with unresolved D. The CDR3 is 13 residues long. In germline, CDR1 is LGHNA, CDR2 YNFKEQ. Trimming left V 4 bases short and J 3 bases short, with 7 bases between. Here the CDR3 reads CASSRAGYNEQFF. The CDR3 region has the DNA TGTGCCAGCAGCCGAGCAGGCTACAATGAGCAGTTCTTC.

The rearrangement links TRBV6-5 to TRBJ2-7; 7 nucleotides match TRBD1. The CDR3 has 14 amino acids. Germline trimming cut 6 bases from V and 0 bases from J; bases unmatched to any gene: 5. Germline CDR1 MNHEY, CDR2 SVGAGI. The chain's CDR3 is CASRGDSLSYEQYF. In nucleotides, the CDR3 is TGTGCCAGCAGGGGGGACAGTCTCTCCTACGAGCAGTACTTC.

This clone has a single count. The rearrangement links TRBV4-2 to TRBJ1-2, with TRBD1 identical over 8 bases. Germline V CDR1 and CDR2: LGHNA, YNFKEQ. V dropped 0 bases and J dropped 1; count of bases not matched to a gene: 4. The CDR3 runs 16 residues. CDR3 sequence: CASSQDRTGSNYGYTF. The CDR3 DNA follows: TGTGCCAGCAGCCAAGACAGGACAGGGAGTAACTATGGCTACACCTTC.

This clone was observed a few times. The genes are TRBV25-1 and TRBJ2-7; 13 bases agree with TRBD2. Germline trimming cut 5 bases from V and 1 base from J; bases unmatched to any gene: 2. The CDR3 length is 15 residues. CDR1 and CDR2 (germline): MGHDK, SYGVNS. This CDR3 is CASSPGLAGSYEQYF. The CDR3 DNA reads TGTGCCAGCAGTCCGGGACTAGCGGGGTCCTACGAGCAGTACTTC.

This clone turned up a few times. The chain uses TRBV28 and TRBJ2-7; D is perhaps TRBD1 (5 bases). Trimming pared 6 bases from V and 5 bases from J, leaving 14 bases between. Germline CDR1 reads MDHEN; CDR2 reads SYDVKM. This CDR3 comprises 13 residues. DNA of the CDR3: TGTGCCAGCAGCCCGGGCAGGGCCGACGAGCAGTACTTC. It translates to CASSPGRADEQYF.

Turning to this clone: The same CDR3 is also encoded by other DNA sequences in this sample. This chain links TRBV28 with TRBJ1-4; 8 positions agree with TRBD1. From germline, CDR1 is MDHEN and CDR2 SYDVKM. This CDR3 is built from 14 residues. V trimming: 5 bases; J trimming: 8 bases; junction bases outside the gene matches: 7. CDR3 bases: TGTGCCAGCAGTCTTGGACAGGGCTGGGAAAAACTGTTTTTT. It encodes CASSLGQGWEKLFF.

The genes are TRBV6-6 and TRBJ2-5; TRBD2 aligns across 9 bases. The better agreement between TRBJ2-7 and the DNA end casts doubt on the J call. Looked up from germline, CDR1 is MNHNY and CDR2 is SVGAGI (reference sequence). This CDR3 contains 16 residues. CDR3 DNA: TGTGCCAGCAGTTACGCCCGGGCTAGCGGGATGTACGAGCAGTACTTC. Protein product: CASSYARASGMYEQYF.

The chain combines TRBV6-1 with TRBJ2-5, with 8 bases aligning to TRBD1. The ends lost 4 bases at V and 1 base at J; junction bases unmatched: 8. Germline V CDR1 and CDR2: MNHNS, SASEGT. This CDR3 region has 16 residues. CDR3 sequence (DNA): TGTGCCAGCAGTGTTACCTGGGACAGGTTCCAAGAGACCCAGTACTTC. Amino acid sequence: CASSVTWDRFQETQYF.

V gene TRBV5-8 combines with J gene TRBJ2-5; tentatively, D is TRBD1 (6 bases). Germline V gene data show CDR1 as SGHTS and CDR2 as YDEGEE. Trimming took 1 base from V and 5 from J, leaving 12 bases between them. There are 14 residues in the CDR3. The CDR3 nucleotides are TGTGCCAGCAGCTTGACCAATCAGGGGGAGACCCAGTACTTC. Its translation is CASSLTNQGETQYF.

The genes are TRBV14 and TRBJ1-1, with a possible D match to TRBD1 (6 bases). CDR1 is SGHDN, CDR2 FVKESK, per germline. Deletions cut 5 bases from V and 6 bases from J, with 16 bases between. The CDR3 covers 14 residues. Here the CDR3 reads CASSFRQGFAEAFF. The CDR3 DNA reads as TGTGCCAGCAGCTTTCGGCAGGGGTTCGCTGAAGCTTTCTTT.

The J gene is TRBJ2-7, the V gene TRBV5-1; D possibly corresponds to TRBD1 (5 bases). Trimming left V 0 bases short and J 1 base short, with 11 bases between. The CDR3 runs 15 residues. The germline V gene encodes CDR1 SGHRS and CDR2 YFSETQ. The CDR3 coding sequence is TGCGCCAGCAGCTTGGACGACTCAGGGTCCTACGAGCAGTACTTC. This gives the protein CASSLDDSGSYEQYF.

The genes are TRBV5-1 and TRBJ2-1, with 8 bases matching TRBD1. This CDR3 spans 15 amino acids. CDR1 and CDR2 from the germline V gene are SGHRS and YFSETQ. V dropped 5 bases and J dropped 6; count of bases not matched to a gene: 10. The CDR3, as DNA: TGCGCCAGCAGTAATCAGGGGGCGCCGGGCAATGAGCAGTTCTTC. It translates to CASSNQGAPGNEQFF.

This chain uses TRBV29-1 with TRBJ2-4; no clear D. The CDR3 length is 13 residues. From germline, CDR1 is SQVTM and CDR2 ANQGSEA. V was trimmed by 3 bases and J by 0 bases, leaving 6 bases between them. Here the CDR3 DNA reads TGCAGCGTTGATAGACTAGCCAAAAACATTCAGTACTTC. Amino acids: CSVDRLAKNIQYF.

This clone was seen once. The V gene is TRBV30, the J gene TRBJ2-1; 9 nucleotides align to TRBD2. V lost 1 base, J lost 2 bases, and 3 bases stayed unmatched. This CDR3 is built from 15 residues. CDR1 and CDR2 (germline): GTSNPN, SVGIG (reference sequence). CDR3 in amino acids: CAWSGIAGAYNEQFF. The CDR3 coding sequence is TGTGCCTGGAGTGGTATAGCGGGGGCCTACAATGAGCAGTTCTTC.

This clone was found a few times. In nucleotides, the CDR3 is TGCACCAGCAGCGGGGGCAACGGTGAAAAACTGTTTTTT. Its protein product is CTSSGGNGEKLFF. The chain employs TRBV1 and TRBJ1-4; the D call TRBD1 from the table was never checked on the DNA. TRBV1 is assigned pseudogene status. The CDR3 is 13 residues long.

V gene TRBV4-2 combines with J gene TRBJ2-1; 13 bases map to TRBD2. V lost 4 bases and J lost 4; bases outside the gene matches: 10. Germline loops: CDR1 LGHNA, CDR2 YNFKEQ. This CDR3 is built from 18 residues. The CDR3 DNA follows: TGTGCCAGCAGCCCAACAGAGACTAGCGGGAGGAAATACAATGAGCAGTTCTTC. Translation gives CASSPTETSGRKYNEQFF.

The V call is TRBV18, the J call TRBJ1-2, with 7 bases lining up with TRBD1. The CDR3 length is 11 residues. J was trimmed by 8 bases and V by 4 bases; bases with no gene match: 1. Germline V gives CDR1 KGHSH, CDR2 LQKENI. CDR3 coding DNA: TGTGCCAGCTCACTGACAGGGGGCTACACCTTC. Its protein is CASSLTGGYTF.

This clone was picked up one time. The rearrangement joins TRBV6-1 to TRBJ1-4; the D is unclear. Per the germline V gene, CDR1 is MNHNS and CDR2 is SASEGT. V was pared by 7 bases and J by 7 bases, with 19 bases between. This CDR3 contains 15 residues. CDR3 in amino acids: CASTVSAGSGEKLFF. The CDR3 DNA sequence: TGTGCCAGCACTGTGTCGGCAGGTTCAGGTGAAAAACTGTTTTTT.

The V gene is TRBV5-6, the J gene TRBJ1-2, with TRBD1 as a possible D gene (5 bases). The V gene lost 6 bases and the J gene lost 8 bases, with 17 bases spanning the gap. The CDR3 runs to 13 residues. Germline CDR1 and CDR2: SGHDT and YYEEEE. The CDR3 loop is CASTPRVFGGYTF. The CDR3, as DNA: TGTGCCAGCACCCCCAGGGTTTTCGGCGGCTACACCTTC.

The chain joins TRBV5-4 to TRBJ2-3; D is unclear. CDR1 and CDR2 from the germline V gene are SGHNT and YYREEE (reference sequence). The germline V and J ends were trimmed by 3 bases and 3 bases, with 2 bases remaining between them. This CDR3 region has 11 residues. CDR3 coding DNA: TGTGCCAGCAGCTCTACAGATACGCAGTATTTT. Encoded protein: CASSSTDTQYF.

V and J are TRBV5-4 and TRBJ2-7, with D perhaps TRBD1 (5 bases). V was clipped by 3 bases and J by 5 bases, with 18 bases between them. The germline gives CDR1 SGHNT, CDR2 YYREEE (reference sequence). CDR3 length: 15 residues. The CDR3 reads CASSSVGRARDEQYF. In nucleotides, the CDR3 is TGTGCCAGCAGCTCGGTCGGCAGGGCAAGGGACGAGCAGTACTTC.

The chain employs TRBV14 and TRBJ2-1, with TRBD1 matching 9 bases. Per the germline V gene, CDR1 is SGHDN and CDR2 is FVKESK. V lost 1 base and J lost 6; bases outside the gene matches: 10. This CDR3 is built from 17 residues. CDR3 residues: CASSQVRGQGLINEQFF. CDR3 nucleotide sequence: TGTGCCAGCAGCCAAGTCCGCGGACAGGGGTTAATCAATGAGCAGTTCTTC. Supplemented by reference TRBV14 and TRBJ2-1, the full variable domain reads EAGVTQFPSHSVIEKGQTVTLRCDPISGHDNLYWYRRVMGKEIKFLLHFVKESKQDESGMPNNRFLAERTGGTYSTLKVQPAELEDSGVYFCASSQVRGQGLINEQFFGPGTRLTVL.

The rearrangement links TRBV15 to TRBJ2-7; D ambiguous. The CDR3 contains 12 residues. Trimming removed 0 bases from V and 3 bases from J, with 3 bases in between. Germline CDR1 and CDR2: LNHNV and YYDKDF (reference sequence). CDR3: CATSRDNYEQYF. CDR3 sequence (DNA): TGTGCCACCAGCAGAGACAACTACGAGCAGTACTTC.

In this sample, this clone turned up a few times. The chain couples TRBV5-1 to TRBJ2-3; TRBD1 matches at 7 bases. The CDR3 is made up of 16 amino acids. Germline V lookup: CDR1 SGHRS, CDR2 YFSETQ. Trimming cost V 0 bases and J 0 bases; bases outside gene matches: 4. CDR3 residues: CASSLDGRGSTDTQYF. In DNA, the CDR3 is TGCGCCAGCAGCTTGGACGGCAGGGGGAGCACAGATACGCAGTATTTT.